This TCR beta chain was sequenced during a study of T cell responses to AZD1222 COVID-19 vaccine (TCRdb year 2021). With regard to the full study: Because spike-specific TCR depth and breadth did not differ between the two schedules, AZD1222 recipients who got a second dose at roughly 4 weeks were pooled with those who got a second dose at roughly 12 weeks. TCR sequencing was performed for about 240 trial participants, of whom some 200 were given two doses of AZD1222 and some 26 were given two doses of MenACWY control vaccine. Trial participants were enrolled by age into 18-55, 56-69 and 70-plus year subgroups, with approximately 160, 26 and 62 TCR-sequenced participants respectively.

Comment on this clone: Its antigen is unknown. The sample holds no much larger clone one base away, and base qualities are not on file.

Read against the paper, the sample's time point label means: baseline before first vaccination. Vaccinee samples came from UK trials COV001 and COV002, including a single-blind randomized controlled phase 2/3 trial of AZD1222 (ChAdOx1 nCoV-19) in healthy adults. Trial participant PBMC samples were collected at day 0 and day 28 after the second dose for TCRbeta chain sequencing. Beyond this particular receptor, the publication reports: A significant rise in spike-specific TCR breadth and depth was observed after two AZD1222 doses relative to day 0 and relative to MenACWY recipients. Nearly half of unique spike-specific TCRs reportedly recognized epitopes outside regions mutated in the B.1.351 and B.1.1.7 variants. Because no day 14 peak-response samples were available, repertoires were characterized only after the peak T cell response. The vaccine-associated CD4 TCRs covered the entire spike protein, and the dominant responses fell in regions 160-218 and 743-854. Participants were mostly white British, with more females than males. The authors suggested clonal diversity may have been underestimated. Conclusions about previously exposed vaccinees were limited because only six AZD1222 recipients were SARS-CoV-2 seropositive at baseline. The 56-69-year group was small, and its depth increase did not reach significance, likely because of low power.

V and J lose 2 bases and 2 bases, and a span of 10 bases separates them. The CDR3, from cysteine to phenylalanine, totals 15 residues. Only CDR3 DNA remains: 45 bases, in frame from the first base. The germline V gene sets CDR1 to SGHAT and CDR2 to FQNNGV. The CDR3 regions of human TCRbeta chains were subjected to immunosequencing. Per the original workflow: TCRs in the repertoires were compared against a reference library of SARS-CoV-2-specific TCRs that had been generated with the MIRA antigen-specificity platform. Breadth was defined as the fraction of unique TCRs that were SARS-CoV-2-associated, and depth was defined as the fraction of total T cells that were SARS-CoV-2-associated. Using the MIRA data, every spike-specific TCR was mapped to the spike region that the TCR reacted to and assigned to either a CD4 or a CD8 class. Log10-transformed breadth and depth values were compared by one-way ANOVA with Sidak's multiple comparisons tests. TCRdb provides this immuneACCESS table in a form limited to in-frame rearrangements. Some clones are lacking; in checked studies, under half of them reflect an unresolved V gene, and why the rest are absent is not known. The V and J calls and clone size are taken from that table; D and trimming were inferred from the DNA. The sample data list under 200,000 clones, and 90% of these were observed just once. The top ten clones comprise roughly 1.6% of the sample.

The chain joins TRBV11-2 to TRBJ1-5; matching of 5 bases hints at TRBD1 as the D gene. The source material was peripheral blood, sampled on day 0 of AZD1222 vaccination. This clonotype was obtained from an adult in good health. The nucleotides read TGTGCCAGCAGCTTACAGGGTAGGCGCAATCAGCCCCAGCATTTT. This translates into CASSLQGRRNQPQHF.